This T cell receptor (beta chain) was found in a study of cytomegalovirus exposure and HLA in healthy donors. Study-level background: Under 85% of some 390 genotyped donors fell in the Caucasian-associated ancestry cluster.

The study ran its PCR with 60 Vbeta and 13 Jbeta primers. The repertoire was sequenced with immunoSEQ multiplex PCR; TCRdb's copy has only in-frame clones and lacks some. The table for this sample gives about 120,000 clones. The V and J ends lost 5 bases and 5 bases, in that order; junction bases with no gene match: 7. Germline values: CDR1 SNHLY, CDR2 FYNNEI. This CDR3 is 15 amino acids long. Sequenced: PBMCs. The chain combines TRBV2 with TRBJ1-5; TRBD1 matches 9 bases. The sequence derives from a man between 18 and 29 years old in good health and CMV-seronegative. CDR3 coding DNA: TGTGCCAGCAGTCAACCGGGACAGGGTTATCAGCCCCAGCATTTT. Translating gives CASSQPGQGYQPQHF.